The entry that follows covers one T cell receptor beta chain sequence. The data were obtained in a study of blood T cell repertoires in COVID-19. Recovered status applied to Cohort 3 donors who had two consecutive negative PCRs. It also applied to those with clearance or with symptom resolution. The germline V gene encodes CDR1 MDHEN and CDR2 SYDVKM. CDR3 length: 14 residues. V lost 6 bases and J lost 0, with 11 bases in between. How the authors handled the data: Counts of nucleated cells, estimated from reference gene primer amplification, were obtained. The data were produced by immunoSEQ multiplex PCR, yet TCRdb's version contains in-frame clones alone and is incomplete. V and J calls and clone size are as listed in that table; D and trimming were resolved from the DNA. The table lists some 250,000 clones, 70% to 90% of them singletons.

Material: PBMCs or T cells enriched from blood (not recorded which). The sequence was collected from a young man who had recovered from COVID-19. J is TRBJ1-2 and V is TRBV28; weak D call: TRBD1 (6 bases). CDR3 loop: CASSTGMANYGYTF. The CDR3 nucleotides are TGTGCCAGCAGCACAGGGATGGCTAACTATGGCTACACCTTC.